The T cell receptor beta chain described here comes from a study of cytomegalovirus exposure and HLA in healthy donors (dated by TCRdb to 2016 to 2017). Notes on the research overall: In an earlier analysis of 450 to 750 of the donors, 276 Gb of sequence data and roughly 100 million unique TCR beta sequences from approximately 180 million T cells were reported. Donor age, sex, ethnicity and CMV serostatus were compiled together with the repertoire data. Among some 400 genotyped donors of the cohort, an average of about 240,000 unique TCR beta nucleotide sequences were sequenced per donor, roughly 20% of them non-productive. To study patterns of TCR occurrence, a later analysis re-analyzed previously published TCR beta repertoires from around 700 donors and added high-resolution HLA genotyping. Every repertoire in the discovery cohort had been generated on one and the same sequencing platform. The study was designed to test whether signatures of past pathogen exposure could be identified by cataloging public T cell receptors. HLA typing included class I and class II loci at four-digit resolution. The genetic ancestry cluster associated with self-reported Caucasian donors included 81% of the roughly 400 genotyped donors. Typing coverage differed by locus: A, B, C, DRB1 and DQB1 were typed in roughly 629-630 donors, DQA1 in around 500, DPA1 in 600 to 610, and DPB1 in just under 490. Besides the first cohort of roughly 660 subjects, a separate validation cohort made up of some 110 different subjects was used. An earlier analysis of some 600 of the donors applied high-throughput TCR beta sequencing to assess whether each TCR beta V gene segment acted as functional or pseudogenic. Genome-wide SNP genotypes for about 60% of the 666 donors were used in a later genetic analysis, which treated that subset as a discovery cohort. Four or five DR-DQ haplotypes were handled as single units for association and clustering because linkage in the cohort was strong. The study used immunosequencing to profile the T cell repertoires of approximately 640 subjects and linked those repertoires to cytomegalovirus serostatus. An early release that covered roughly 600 HLA-typed donors contained approximately 300 gigabases of sequencing data and tens of millions of unique TCR sequences. Rather than drawing on any new phenotypic data, the later analysis identified candidate immune exposures from TCR beta sequences and the way those sequences occurred across donors. To predict cytomegalovirus infection status, the study brought together high-throughput TCR immunosequencing, statistical association of individual TCRs with disease status, and machine learning. Study-level results and caveats: The cohort was sequenced for TCR beta chains only, and without alpha or paired-chain data the features that could be detected were limited. According to the authors, the approach could potentially be generalized to other disease states and immunological phenotypes. In a later genetic analysis, fewer N-insertions in productive TCRs were reported among donors in an Asian-associated ancestry cluster than the roughly 640-donor mean. A further reported finding was that TCR beta sequences accurately predicted the HLA-A and HLA-B alleles for most subjects in the first cohort. In a later analysis, HLA-associated TCR beta chains showed more clonal expansion and lower generation probabilities than non-associated chains that were equally common. Because HLA typing was unavailable for some donors at each locus, only the typed subset was used in association tests. In both the original and validation cohorts, the classifier was reported to diagnose cytomegalovirus status with high specificity and sensitivity. A later genetic analysis associated a missense DCLRE1C variant with V-gene and J-gene trimming of TCR beta chains, and an independent cohort replicated the association. Most TCR sequences were seen in very few donors, while some public TCRs were found in many individuals. Because counts were too low, roughly 18 rarely observed V segments, including chromosome 9 orphons, were left out of the earlier analysis of 587 of the donors. Several of the top co-occurrence clusters appeared to be linked to parvovirus B19, influenza, CMV and Epstein-Barr virus, according to a later analysis. In a later analysis, TCR association rates were found to vary across HLA loci, with the most associated TCRs seen for DRB1 alleles and the fewest for HLA-C alleles. The only immune exposure information available for the cohort was CMV serostatus. Some IMGT-functional V segments, including TRBV6-2 and TRBV6-3, could not be told apart with the 87-base-pair reads, so those segments were excluded. In vitro tests confirmed that a few of the cytomegalovirus-associated TCR beta chains recognize cytomegalovirus antigens. Linkage disequilibrium might explain the correlated functional status among segregating V segments, but an unknown experimental factor could not be excluded. Assigning TCR associations to individual alleles was difficult when HLA alleles, especially DR and DQ, strongly co-occurred. A total of 164 TCR beta chains were listed by the study as associated with cytomegalovirus. The sequencing pipeline was judged likely to have produced a cluster of highly shared sequence variants as a technical artifact. According to a later analysis, most CMV-associated TCR beta chains appeared to be HLA-restricted, and the HLA associations seemed to be driven largely by CMV exposure. Specific HLA alleles were associated with 15,000 to 20,000 TCR beta sequences at a false discovery rate of 0.05 in a later analysis. The presence/absence analyses assumed that sequencing depth was roughly uniform across donors, and that assumption may not be true. In an earlier analysis of approximately 590 of the donors, most TCR beta V segments appeared in productive rearrangements about 87% or about 30% of the time, broadly matching IMGT annotations.

The cohort was made up of approximately 670 healthy bone marrow donors. All cohort members were sampled while nominally healthy, although unrecorded immune exposures were likely present. The donor tested CMV seronegative and was one of the 352 seronegative cohort members. A peripheral blood sample was provided by each donor, and peripheral blood mononuclear cells were used for TCR beta sequencing. Genomic DNA extraction from the blood cell samples was performed with the Qiagen DNeasy Blood Extraction Kit. Library preparation was by the immunoSEQ multiplex PCR assay. For the multiplex PCR, a mixture combining 60 forward primers for TCR Vbeta segments and 13 reverse primers for TCR Jbeta segments was used. A multiplex PCR assay on genomic DNA amplified the CDR3 region of rearranged TCR beta genes. The amplified TCR beta libraries were sequenced on the Illumina HiSeq System as 87-base-pair reads. On the study's bioinformatics: Across the roughly 700 repertoires, a later analysis counted approximately 75 million unique TCR beta chains, 9.5 million to 13 million of which were shared by at least two donors. To remove PCR and sequencing errors, raw reads were error-corrected and collapsed into unique sequences using a nearest-neighbor algorithm that merged closely related sequences. To assign V, D and J gene segments, CDR3 sequences were aligned to IMGT reference sequences. For a sequence to be retained, a match of at least six nucleotides to both a V gene segment and a J gene segment was required. A rearrangement was called productive if the CDR3 had no stop codons and remained in frame with V and J, and every other rearrangement was called non-productive. CDR3 was defined according to IMGT convention as the region running from the second conserved V-encoded cysteine to the conserved J-encoded phenylalanine. In an earlier analysis of around 640 of the donors, sequences lacking an unambiguous match to a single V gene segment were excluded. In an earlier analysis of several hundred of the donors, V segments were called functional above 56.7% productive rearrangements and were called segregating when the between-donor standard deviation exceeded 5%. A statistical classification framework was developed to diagnose cytomegalovirus status using the catalog of TCR beta chain sequences. V and J gene assignment, in a later analysis, came from comparing TCR nucleotide sequences with IMGT/GENE-DB human TR gene sequences. A later analysis assigned CDR3 sequences and most-parsimonious VDJ recombination scenarios with the TCRdist pipeline. In a later analysis, each TCR beta chain was defined by its CDR3 amino acid sequence together with its V-gene family, and reads without a unique V-gene family were excluded. In a later analysis, 550 to 650 highly shared, low-generation-probability nucleotide sequences were removed to address suspected cross-contamination and a sequencing artifact. For each public chain, a later analysis derived a clonal expansion index from normalized ranks of inferred template counts within each repertoire. In a later analysis, generation probabilities were computed with a VDJ recombination model fitted to out-of-frame rearrangements, and the resulting probabilities were checked against IGoR. A later analysis scored TCR-TCR, TCR-HLA and TCR-CMV co-occurrence with hypergeometric tests, applying a repertoire-size bias correction to TCR pairs. To estimate false discovery rates, a later analysis permuted the HLA or CMV assignments 20 times. In a later analysis, co-occurring TCRs were grouped with DBSCAN, and TCRdist sequence similarity was added when clustering was performed within HLA-allele-positive subsets. Repertoires with fewer than 30,000 or more than 120,000 public chains, plus five repertoires with anomalous nucleotide sharing, were excluded from co-occurrence clustering. This immuneACCESS table, as held by TCRdb, lists in-frame sequences with V and J called but not all clones. Of the missing ones, under half trace to an unresolved V gene in checked studies; the others have no known cause. That table supplies the V and J calls and clone size; D and trimming were determined from the DNA. The sample table holds about 110,000 clones, of which about 72% were seen once. Of the sample, about 2% falls within the top ten clones.

CDR3 length: 17 amino acids, cysteine to phenylalanine. The read is trimmed to its CDR3 DNA, 51 bases read in frame from base 1. As encoded in the germline V gene, CDR1 is SGHTA while CDR2 is FQGNSA. Trimming removed 1 base from V and 2 bases from J, leaving 16 bases between the germline ends. To note about this clone: Its antigen target is currently unknown. Per-base quality was not reported, and no clone a single base away is much larger than it.

This TCR derives from a man between 18 and 29 years old in good health and CMV-seronegative. The rearranged chain carries TRBV7-2 and TRBJ2-3; TRBD2 is a weak D gene call, 6 bases matching. Sequencing was done on a sample of PBMCs. This receptor carries the CDR3 CASSLVPDYPATDTQYF. The nucleotides read TGTGCCAGCAGCTTAGTCCCGGACTACCCAGCCACAGATACGCAGTATTTT.